This TCR beta chain was sequenced during a study of blood T cell repertoires in COVID-19. At the level of the study: The United States, Italy and Spain provided the acute and convalescent COVID-19 samples.

Clones were sequenced by immunoSEQ multiplex PCR, and TCRdb holds only the in-frame ones, with some missing. The repertoire holds 250,000 to 300,000 clones, with approximately 82% as singletons. This clone was picked up a small number of times. This CDR3 comprises 15 residues. The J segment lost 2 bases and the V segment lost 1 base, leaving 3 bases of the junction unmatched. Germline CDR1 reads SGHNT; CDR2 reads YYREEE (reference sequence). V usage is TRBV5-4 and J usage is TRBJ2-5, with 9 bases lining up with TRBD1. This clonotype was obtained from a woman younger than 35 with acute or convalescent COVID-19. The sequenced sample consisted of peripheral blood. CDR3 nucleotides: TGTGCCAGCAGCTTGACAGGGGGCACTCAAGAGACCCAGTACTTC. Encoded protein: CASSLTGGTQETQYF.